This T cell receptor beta chain was identified during a study of PD-1 blockade in classical Hodgkin lymphoma. General observations from the study: A significant rise in TCR diversity was seen by C4D1 for CD4+ cells but not for CD8+ cells. Individuals initiating nivolumab under 1 year after ASCT were excluded. With respect to the repertoire differences, their causes, possibly disease activity or prior therapy, remain undefined.

Repertoires were generated with immunoSEQ multiplex PCR, while TCRdb's copy carries only in-frame clones and drops some. The table has tens of thousands of clones, about 89% seen once; the top ten hold about a tenth. As to time point: cycle 4 day 1 (C4D1), after five to seven weeks of nivolumab. Every single patient, without exception, relapsed after autologous stem cell transplantation, and brentuximab vedotin exposure varied. To note about this clone: What it recognizes is unknown.

This CDR3 has 14 residues. Germline-derived CDR1 and CDR2 are SEHNR and FQNEAQ (reference sequence). V was pared by 5 bases and J by 1 base, with 10 bases between. This TCR was sampled from a human donor with classical Hodgkin lymphoma. The V and J genes are TRBV7-9 and TRBJ2-3, with a possible D match to TRBD2 (6 bases). The material was peripheral blood mononuclear cells (PBMCs), obtained before the fourth cycle of nivolumab. The CDR3 bases are TGTGCCAGCAGCGAGGAGCGGGGCACAGATACGCAGTATTTT. Translated: CASSEERGTDTQYF.